This T cell receptor beta chain is drawn from a study of blood T cell repertoires in COVID-19 (dated by TCRdb to the early 2020s). For the study in its entirety: Samples covering the acute and convalescent phases of COVID-19 were provided by collaborators in the United States, Italy and Spain. The repertoires were made available in a free public database intended to serve as a resource for research on the immune response to SARS-CoV-2. Subjects who had been exposed to COVID-19, were actively infected with it, or had recovered from it provided the deeply sampled blood TCRbeta repertoires that made up the dataset. Where available, HLA class I and class II types were obtained from metadata supplied by the sample provider rather than from assay-based typing. The material from the prospective study consisted of cDNA or gDNA derived from T cells, B-cell-depleted T cells, or PBMCs. The samples were drawn from two sources: the first 160 participants of the ongoing ImmuneRACE study, and 1,200 or so subjects contributed by 6 global collaborators. The sample metadata nearly always contained a de-identified subject ID, COVID-19 status, age in years and sex.

About this clone: Which antigen it targets is not known. Qualities for individual bases were not recorded, and no much larger clone is one base off.

The paper's findings and limits, for the study overall: The quantity of clinical and demographic metadata differed by source and by participant and was supplied without curation.

Whole blood was collected in K2EDTA tubes by collaborating institutions according to the institutions' own protocols. For TCRbeta analysis, collaborators shipped samples as frozen whole blood, isolated PBMCs, or DNA extracted from either of those sample types. TCRbeta CDR3 regions were amplified from genomic DNA using the immunoSEQ Assay, a bias-controlled multiplex PCR. The source study handled its data this way. Nucleated cell counts per sample were estimated from amplification of reference gene primers within the assay. To quantify the absolute abundance of each unique TCRbeta CDR3 rearrangement, sequence reads were collapsed and filtered. For each sample, productive Simpson clonality was calculated by taking the square root of Simpson's diversity index across productive rearrangements. TCRdb carries this immuneACCESS record with in-frame sequences only. Its versions omit some clonotypes, under half of them owing to an unresolved V gene in the studies checked, with the rest unexplained. V and J calls and clone size are those listed in that table; D and trimming were worked out from the DNA. Recorded for this sample are more than 80,000 clones; 55% to 80% of them occurred a single time. Jointly, the top ten make up just under 25% of the sample.

The clonotype comes from a woman in her fifties or sixties in a cohort sampled during active or convalescent COVID-19. Sequencing was done on a sample of peripheral blood.

The DNA reads as follows: TGTGCCAGCAGCGTAGTAGCGGGGGCTCAAGAGACCCAGTACTTC. It is translated as CASSVVAGAQETQYF. The V and J segments used are TRBV9 and TRBJ2-5; TRBD2 lines up with 9 middle nucleotides. Trimming accounts for 0 bases at V and 2 bases at J, while the number of junction bases matched to no gene is 2. CDR1 and CDR2 are drawn from the germline V gene: SGDLS, YYNGEE. The CDR3 contains 15 residues, cysteine and phenylalanine counted. CDR3 DNA is the only sequence kept; it has 45 bases, read in frame from the first base.